This T cell receptor (beta chain) was captured in a study of blood T cell repertoires in COVID-19. Whole-study context: Whether acute or convalescent, the COVID-19 samples came from the United States, Italy and Spain. PBMCs, B-cell-depleted T cells, or T cells were the source of the cDNA or gDNA that made up the material.

Trimming took 4 bases from V and 1 from J; bases not matched to a gene: 9. Germline loops: CDR1 SGHRS, CDR2 YFSETQ. The length of the CDR3 is 16 residues. This clone was seen ten or more times. In the original workflow: Amplification from reference gene primers served as the basis for estimated nucleated cell counts. Sequenced by immunoSEQ multiplex PCR; TCRdb stores in-frame clones only, minus some. That table is the source of V, J and clone size, and D and trimming were worked out from the DNA. The profile covers about 250,000 clones, with about 73% appearing a single time and about 3.5% taken by the ten largest.

The origin of this receptor is a woman older than 75 with acute or convalescent COVID-19. J is TRBJ2-7 and V is TRBV5-1; 9 nucleotides agree with TRBD1. The sample taken for sequencing was peripheral blood. The CDR3 protein is CASSPGQGRMSYEQYF. The CDR3 coding sequence is TGCGCCAGCAGCCCCGGACAGGGGAGAATGTCCTACGAGCAGTACTTC.